One TCR beta chain is described in this entry. As yet, its antigen is unknown. TCRdb re-analysed the reads in MiXCR, keeping a single row per CDR3 protein. The sample lists roughly 640,000 distinct CDR3 sequences, roughly a quarter seen once, with 7.5% to 9% in the top ten. This entry belongs to a study of T cell repertoires in cytomegalovirus infection. Study-level information: In public TCR beta signatures, there were indications of both CMV infection and matching HLA type.

Study results and caveats: The ex vivo response was dominated by HLA-C-restricted CMV-specific TCR beta clonotypes. Cumulative public TCR beta family frequency identified carriers of CMV plus the relevant HLA.

Sequenced material: CD8+ T cells from PBMCs. The sequence came from a human donor in good health (CMV status not recorded). Some clones in this sample may be carry-over from other donors' samples.

CDR3 in amino acids: CASSPIAGVFYNEQFF. The CDR3 DNA is TGCGCCAGTAGCCCTATAGCGGGGGTTTTCTACAATGAGCAGTTCTTC. This sequence joins TRBV5-1 and TRBJ2-1, with TRBD2 identical over 9 bases. Germline-derived CDR1 and CDR2 are SGHRS and YFSETQ. Unmatched junction bases numbered 12, after V lost 8 bases and J lost 3 bases. This CDR3 contains 16 residues.